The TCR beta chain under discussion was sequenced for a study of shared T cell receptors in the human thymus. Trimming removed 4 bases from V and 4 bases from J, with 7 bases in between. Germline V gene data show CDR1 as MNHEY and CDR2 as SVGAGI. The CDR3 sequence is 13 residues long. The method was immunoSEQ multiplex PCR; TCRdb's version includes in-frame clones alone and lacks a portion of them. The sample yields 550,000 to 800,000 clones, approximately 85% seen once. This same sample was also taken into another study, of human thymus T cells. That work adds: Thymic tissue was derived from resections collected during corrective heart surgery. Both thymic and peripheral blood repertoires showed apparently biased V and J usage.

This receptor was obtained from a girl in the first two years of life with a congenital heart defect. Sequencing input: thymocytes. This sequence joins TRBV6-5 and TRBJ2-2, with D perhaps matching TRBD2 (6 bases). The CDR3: CASSSGVTGELFF. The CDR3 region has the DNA TGTGCCAGCAGTTCGGGGGTCACCGGGGAGCTGTTTTTT.